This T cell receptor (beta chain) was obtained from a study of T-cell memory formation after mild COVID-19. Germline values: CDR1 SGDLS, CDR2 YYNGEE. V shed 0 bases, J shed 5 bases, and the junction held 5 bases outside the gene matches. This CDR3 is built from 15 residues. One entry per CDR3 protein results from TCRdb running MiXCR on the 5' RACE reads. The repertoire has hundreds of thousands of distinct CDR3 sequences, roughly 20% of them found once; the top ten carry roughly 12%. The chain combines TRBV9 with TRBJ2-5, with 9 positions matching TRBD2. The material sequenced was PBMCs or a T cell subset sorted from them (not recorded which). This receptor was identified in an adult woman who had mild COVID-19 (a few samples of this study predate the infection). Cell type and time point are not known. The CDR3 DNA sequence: TGTGCCAGCAGCGTAGCGGCGGGAGGGCCGGAGACCCAGTACTTC. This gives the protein CASSVAAGGPETQYF.